This is a list of T cell receptor beta chains from one sample in a study of blood T cell repertoires in COVID-19. TCRdb keeps only in-frame clones here, not all; method: immunoSEQ multiplex PCR. The sample includes around 480,000 clones, 87% seen only once; the top ten take 0.7%. The sample consisted of PBMCs or T cells enriched from blood (not recorded which). These receptors were taken from a woman aged 18-35 years who had recovered from COVID-19. The CDR3 runs from the conserved cysteine through the conserved F or W. Each record gives: J gene, D gene, clone size, V gene, CDR3 DNA, CDR3 protein. The D gene is left open where the match is weak. Size is omitted from some rows. Given values are once, few, many or a class for expanded clones.

TRBJ1-4,.,.,TRBV13,TGTGCCAGCAGCTTACAGGGAGGTGAAAAACTGTTTTTT,CASSLQGGEKLFF
TRBJ1-1,.,few,TRBV7-3,TGTGCCAGCAGCTTATCGGTGGGGGGCACTGAAGCTTTCTTT,CASSLSVGGTEAFF
TRBJ1-2,TRBD1,.,TRBV27,TGTGCCAGCAAGGGACAGGGAGACTATGGCTACACCTTC,CASKGQGDYGYTF
TRBJ2-7,.,.,TRBV5-4,TGTGCCAGCAGCCATAATAACGACCGACAGGGGTCGGGGGGGCAGTACTTC,CASSHNNDRQGSGGQYF
TRBJ2-1,.,.,TRBV5-6,TGTGCCAGCAGCTTCCGGGGGGCAACTGAGCAGTTCTTC,CASSFRGATEQFF
TRBJ1-3,TRBD1,.,TRBV6-5,TGTGCCAGCAGTTTTGGGACAGGGAACAGTGGAAACACCATATATTTT,CASSFGTGNSGNTIYF
TRBJ1-4,.,.,TRBV2,TGTGCCAGCAGAAACACAGAAAAACTGTTTTTT,CASRNTEKLFF
TRBJ1-1,TRBD1,.,TRBV19,TGTGCCAGTAGTGACAGGGGGCGAGGCACTGAAGCTTTCTTT,CASSDRGRGTEAFF
TRBJ2-1,.,.,TRBV29-1,TGCAGCGTCCCTTCACAGATGGGTGAGCAGTTCTTC,CSVPSQMGEQFF
TRBJ2-7,.,once,TRBV18,TGTGCCAGCTCACGGAGTGGGTTTAACGAGCAGTACTTC,CASSRSGFNEQYF
TRBJ2-2,.,once,TRBV19,TGTGCCAGTAACGGGGACACCGGGGAGCTGTTTTTT,CASNGDTGELFF
TRBJ2-5,TRBD2,.,TRBV3-1/TRBV3-2,TGTGCCAGCAGCCCCGATAGGACTAGCGGGGTGGGGGAGACCCAGTACTTC,CASSPDRTSGVGETQYF
TRBJ1-5,TRBD1,.,TRBV19,TGTGCCAGTAGTCCCCTCAGGGGGGAGAACAATCAGCCCCAGCATTTT,CASSPLRGENNQPQHF
TRBJ2-1,TRBD2,.,TRBV7-7,TGTGCTAGCAGCTTAGGGTCTCGGGGGGGCGATGAGCAGTTCTTC,CASSLGSRGGDEQFF
TRBJ2-5,.,.,TRBV11-2,TGTGCCAGCAGCTGGGGAGATGAGGGATCGGAGACCCAGTACTTC,CASSWGDEGSETQYF
TRBJ2-2,TRBD2,.,TRBV9,TGTGCCAGCAGCGAGAGAGCCGGGACTAGCGGGGGTCCGGGCGGGGAGCTGTTTTTT,CASSERAGTSGGPGGELFF
TRBJ2-2,.,.,TRBV30,TGTGCCTGGAATGGGGTACAGGGAAACACCGGGGAGCTGTTTTTT,CAWNGVQGNTGELFF
TRBJ2-7,.,.,TRBV29-1,TGCAGCGCTGAGGGGGGGGCTGGTTACGAGCAGTACTTC,CSAEGGAGYEQYF
TRBJ1-5,.,.,TRBV5-8,TGTGCCAGCAGCTTATCAAATCAGCCCCAGCATTTT,CASSLSNQPQHF
TRBJ1-2,TRBD1,.,TRBV24-1,TGTGCCACCAGTGATTTGGGACAGGGGGGTGGCTACACCTTC,CATSDLGQGGGYTF
TRBJ2-3,.,.,TRBV7-2,TGTGCCAGCAGCTTCCCCCCGGGGTCTTCAGATACGCAGTATTTT,CASSFPPGSSDTQYF
TRBJ2-7,.,.,TRBV25-1,TGTGCCAGCAGTGAAAACGGCGAGCAGTACTTC,CASSENGEQYF
TRBJ1-2,.,once,TRBV9,TGTGCCAGCAGCGTAGATCCCCAACCGATCGGGGGGGGCTACACCTTC,CASSVDPQPIGGGYTF
TRBJ1-5,.,.,TRBV6-5,TGTGCCAGCAGTTACAGGGGATTCAATCAGCCCCAGCATTTT,CASSYRGFNQPQHF
TRBJ2-1,TRBD2,.,TRBV28,TGTGCCAGCATATCGGGGGGGCCGCGCAATGAGCAGTTCTTC,CASISGGPRNEQFF
TRBJ2-1,TRBD1,.,TRBV7-9,TGTGCCAGCAGCTGGACAGGGGGCACAAAGGATGAGCAGTTCTTC,CASSWTGGTKDEQFF
TRBJ2-2,.,.,TRBV5-1,TGCGCCAGCAGCCCCACCGTCTTGCAGGGGACCCTTGTGACCGGGGAGCTGTTTTTT,CASSPTVLQGTLVTGELFF
TRBJ1-1,.,.,TRBV7-9,TGTGCCAGCAGCGCCCAGGAGGAGACTGAAGCTTTCTTT,CASSAQEETEAFF
TRBJ1-5,.,once,TRBV19,TGTGCCACTTTTCACGGGGATAGCAATCAGCCCCAGCATTTT,CATFHGDSNQPQHF
TRBJ2-3,.,.,TRBV5-1,TGCGCCAGCAGCCCTATTCAGGGAACAGATACGCAGTATTTT,CASSPIQGTDTQYF
TRBJ1-6,.,once,TRBV12-5,TGTGCTAGTGCCGACAGATTGGATTCACCCCTCCACTTT,CASADRLDSPLHF
TRBJ2-7,TRBD2,.,TRBV19,TGTGCCAGTGCCGGGACTAAGTCTTCGGAGCAGTACTTC,CASAGTKSSEQYF
TRBJ1-1,.,.,TRBV4-1,TGCGCCAGCAGCCTCGGGAACACTGAAGCTTTCTTT,CASSLGNTEAFF
TRBJ2-1,TRBD2,.,TRBV28,TGTGCCAGCCTAGAACCGGGAGGGACGGACAATGAGCAGTTCTTC,CASLEPGGTDNEQFF
TRBJ1-5,TRBD1,.,TRBV5-5,TGTGCCAGCAGATTGGGGGGGACAGGGCCTAGCAATCAGCCCCAGCATTTT,CASRLGGTGPSNQPQHF
TRBJ2-5,TRBD1,.,TRBV28,TGTGCCAGCAGTTACCGGGACAGGGGGCAAGAGACCCAGTACTTC,CASSYRDRGQETQYF
TRBJ2-6,.,.,TRBV27,TGTGCCAGCAGTTCTCCGGCCAACGTCCTGACTTTC,CASSSPANVLTF
TRBJ2-5,.,.,TRBV7-9,TGTGCCAGCAGCTTAGATGCAGTCCAAGAGACCCAGTACTTC,CASSLDAVQETQYF
TRBJ2-1,TRBD2,.,TRBV13,TGTGCCAGCAGCCGAGGGGCGGGGGGCAATTACAATGAGCAGTTCTTC,CASSRGAGGNYNEQFF
TRBJ1-5,.,.,TRBV30,TGTGCCTGGAGCGGGGGGGGAGGTCAGCCCCAGCATTTT,CAWSGGGGQPQHF
TRBJ2-5,TRBD2,few,TRBV7-2,TGTGCCAGCAGCTTAGGGCTAGCGGGGGGGCTTCAAGAGACCCAGTACTTC,CASSLGLAGGLQETQYF
TRBJ2-5,.,.,TRBV7-2,TGTGCCAGCAGCAACGAAGCGAAGACCCAGTACTTC,CASSNEAKTQYF
TRBJ1-1,.,.,TRBV2,TGTGCCAGCAGTGACAGAACAACTGAAGCTTTCTTT,CASSDRTTEAFF
TRBJ2-5,TRBD1,once,TRBV11-2,TGTGCCAGCAGGTCACTTTACAGGGGACAGAAAGAGACCCAGTACTTC,CASRSLYRGQKETQYF
TRBJ2-5,TRBD2,.,TRBV19,TGTGCCAGTAGTCCCCAAGTGAGCGGGGGGGCGGAAGAGACCCAGTACTTC,CASSPQVSGGAEETQYF
TRBJ1-2,.,once,TRBV5-1,TGCGCCAGCAGAGAGGCTCTAACGGGTGGCTACACCTTC,CASREALTGGYTF
TRBJ1-2,.,.,TRBV3-1/TRBV3-2,TGTGCCAGCAGCCGACTCGCCCAGAAGCCCCATGGCTACACCTTC,CASSRLAQKPHGYTF
TRBJ2-1,TRBD2,.,TRBV10-3,TGTGCCATCAGTGGCACTAGCGGGGAGAGCTCCTACAATGAGCAGTTCTTC,CAISGTSGESSYNEQFF
TRBJ2-7,.,.,TRBV11-2,TGTGCCAGCAGCGTACTTATCTACGAGCAGTACTTC,CASSVLIYEQYF
TRBJ2-7,.,.,TRBV27,TGTGCCAGCACGATCTCGGGACATCCTTCGGACGAGCAGTACTTC,CASTISGHPSDEQYF
TRBJ1-1,.,.,TRBV7-3,TGTGCCAGCAGACTAGGACCCCAGAACACTGAAGCTTTCTTT,CASRLGPQNTEAFF
TRBJ1-1,.,.,TRBV18,TGTGCCAGCTCACCACCCCGGGGGACGAACACTGAAGCTTTCTTT,CASSPPRGTNTEAFF
TRBJ1-2,.,.,TRBV28,TGTGCCAGCAGTTCCCTCCCAACGGGGGGCTACACCTTC,CASSSLPTGGYTF
TRBJ2-1,TRBD2,once,TRBV7-6,TGTGCCAGCAGCTTAGAAGGGACTAGCGGCCCGAGCTCCTACAATGAGCAGTTCTTC,CASSLEGTSGPSSYNEQFF